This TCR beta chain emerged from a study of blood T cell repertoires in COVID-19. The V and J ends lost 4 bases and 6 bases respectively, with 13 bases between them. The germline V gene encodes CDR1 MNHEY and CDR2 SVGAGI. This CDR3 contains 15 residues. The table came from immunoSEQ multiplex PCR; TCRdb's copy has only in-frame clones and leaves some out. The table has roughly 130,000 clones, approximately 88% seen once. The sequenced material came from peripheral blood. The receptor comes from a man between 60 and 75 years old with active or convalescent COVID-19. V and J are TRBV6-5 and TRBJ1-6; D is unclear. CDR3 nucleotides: TGTGCCAGCAGTTCGTCCAGACTATCTAATTCACCCCTCCACTTT. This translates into CASSSSRLSNSPLHF.